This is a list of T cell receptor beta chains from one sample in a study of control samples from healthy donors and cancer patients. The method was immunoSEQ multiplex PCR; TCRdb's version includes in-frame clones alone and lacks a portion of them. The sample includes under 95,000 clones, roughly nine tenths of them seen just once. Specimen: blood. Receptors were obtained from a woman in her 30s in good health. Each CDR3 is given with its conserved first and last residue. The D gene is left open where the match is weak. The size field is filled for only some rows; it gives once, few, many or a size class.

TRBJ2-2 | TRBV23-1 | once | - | CAIGRFGTGELFF | TGCGCCATAGGACGTTTCGGCACCGGGGAGCTGTTTTTT
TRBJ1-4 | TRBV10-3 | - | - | CAILRFATNEKLFF | TGTGCCATCCTACGGTTTGCAACTAATGAAAAACTGTTTTTT
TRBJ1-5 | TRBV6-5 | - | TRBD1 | CASERGLGQPQHF | TGTGCCAGCGAAAGGGGGCTTGGTCAGCCCCAGCATTTT
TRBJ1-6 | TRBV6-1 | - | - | CASSEVPGDNSPLHF | TGTGCCAGCAGTGAAGTTCCAGGGGATAATTCACCCCTCCACTTT
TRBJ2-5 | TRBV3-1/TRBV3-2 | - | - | CASSLKASALQETQYF | TGTGCCAGCAGCTTAAAAGCTAGTGCCCTCCAAGAGACCCAGTACTTC
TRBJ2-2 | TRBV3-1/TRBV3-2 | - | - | CASSQQPGPNTGELFF | TGTGCCAGCAGCCAGCAACCGGGACCCAACACCGGGGAGCTGTTTTTT
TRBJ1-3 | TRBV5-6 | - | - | CASSLAAALSGNTIYF | TGTGCCAGCAGCTTGGCTGCAGCTCTCTCTGGAAACACCATATATTTT
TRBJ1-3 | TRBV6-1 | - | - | CASSANRAASGNTIYF | TGTGCCAGCAGTGCCAACAGGGCCGCCTCTGGAAACACCATATATTTT
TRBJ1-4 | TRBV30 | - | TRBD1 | CAWSAQRGTGGPNEKLFF | TGTGCCTGGAGTGCCCAACGCGGGACAGGGGGACCTAATGAAAAACTGTTTTTT
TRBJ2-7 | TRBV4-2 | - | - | CASSPYPGEQYF | TGTGCCAGCAGCCCCTACCCTGGGGAGCAGTACTTC
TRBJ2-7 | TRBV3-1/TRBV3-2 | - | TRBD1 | CASSLRTGRDEQYF | TGTGCCAGCAGCCTTAGGACAGGGCGGGACGAGCAGTACTTC
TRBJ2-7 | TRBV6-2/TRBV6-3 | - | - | CASSSFQGAPVREQYF | TGTGCCAGCAGTTCTTTCCAGGGAGCCCCGGTGAGGGAGCAGTACTTC
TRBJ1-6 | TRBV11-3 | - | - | CASSLSSYNSPLHF | TGTGCCAGCAGCCTAAGCTCCTATAATTCACCCCTCCACTTT
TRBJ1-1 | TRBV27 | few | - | CASSPAVRDKNTEAFF | TGTGCCAGCAGTCCCGCTGTCCGGGACAAAAACACTGAAGCTTTCTTT
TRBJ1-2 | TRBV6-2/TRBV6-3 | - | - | CASSSGDYGYTF | TGTGCCAGCAGTTCAGGAGACTATGGCTACACCTTC
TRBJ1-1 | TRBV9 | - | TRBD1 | CASSPGQGWENTEAFF | TGTGCCAGCAGCCCTGGACAGGGCTGGGAAAACACTGAAGCTTTCTTT
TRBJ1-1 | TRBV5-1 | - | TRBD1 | CASSVSGGHMNTEAFF | TGCGCCAGCAGCGTCTCAGGGGGTCACATGAACACTGAAGCTTTCTTT
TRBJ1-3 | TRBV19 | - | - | CASSIQADPGNTIYF | TGTGCCAGTAGTATTCAGGCAGACCCGGGAAACACCATATATTTT
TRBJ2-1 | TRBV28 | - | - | CASSPPATGHEQFF | TGTGCCAGCAGTCCACCAGCGACAGGCCATGAGCAGTTCTTC
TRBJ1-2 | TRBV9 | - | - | CASSTLLRSYGYTF | TGTGCCAGCAGCACGTTGTTACGGTCCTATGGCTACACCTTC
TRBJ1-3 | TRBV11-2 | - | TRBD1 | CASRATGRGNTIYF | TGTGCCAGCCGTGCGACAGGGAGGGGAAACACCATATATTTT
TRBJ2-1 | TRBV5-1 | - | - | CASSLDQGVNYNEQFF | TGCGCCAGCAGCTTGGATCAGGGAGTGAACTACAATGAGCAGTTCTTC
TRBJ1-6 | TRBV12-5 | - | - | CASGLEENNSPLHF | TGTGCTAGTGGTTTAGAGGAGAACAATTCACCCCTCCACTTT
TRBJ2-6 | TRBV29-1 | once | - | CSVESNGANVLTF | TGCAGCGTTGAGTCAAATGGGGCCAACGTCCTGACTTTC
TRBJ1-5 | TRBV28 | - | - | CASSLGGGTQPQHF | TGTGCCAGCAGTTTGGGCGGGGGCACTCAGCCCCAGCATTTT
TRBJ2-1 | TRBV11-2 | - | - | CASSLGGAGQSSYNEQFF | TGTGCCAGCAGCTTAGGAGGGGCGGGCCAAAGCTCCTACAATGAGCAGTTCTTC
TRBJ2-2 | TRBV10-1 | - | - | CASGNGRDAGELFF | TGCGCCAGCGGGAACGGGAGAGATGCCGGGGAGCTGTTTTTT
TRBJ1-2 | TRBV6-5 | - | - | CASSGTGLGGYTF | TGTGCCAGCAGCGGTACAGGGTTAGGTGGCTACACCTTC
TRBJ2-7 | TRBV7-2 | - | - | CASSLVASFQLYEQYF | TGTGCCAGCAGCTTAGTGGCTTCTTTCCAACTCTACGAGCAGTACTTC
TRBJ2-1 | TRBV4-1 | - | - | CASSQGGNEQFF | TGCGCCAGCAGCCAAGGTGGAAATGAGCAGTTCTTC
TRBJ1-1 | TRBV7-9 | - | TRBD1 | CASTFGQGNYNTEAFF | TGTGCCAGCACCTTTGGACAGGGCAATTATAACACTGAAGCTTTCTTT
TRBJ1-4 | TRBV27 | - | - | CASSTGPGIVNEKLFF | TGTGCCAGCAGCACGGGGCCGGGGATCGTTAATGAAAAACTGTTTTTT
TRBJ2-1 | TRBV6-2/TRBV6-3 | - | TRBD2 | CASSYSSLAGVYNEQFF | TGTGCCAGCAGTTACAGTAGTCTAGCGGGAGTTTACAATGAGCAGTTCTTC
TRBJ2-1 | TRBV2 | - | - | CASSEFGRGNEQFF | TGTGCCAGCAGTGAATTTGGCAGGGGCAATGAGCAGTTCTTC
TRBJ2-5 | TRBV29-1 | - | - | CSVAVANDQYF | TGCAGCGTTGCAGTCGCGAATGACCAGTACTTC
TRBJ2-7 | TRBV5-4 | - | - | CASSSDGTLYEQYF | TGTGCCAGCAGCTCAGACGGGACTCTTTACGAGCAGTACTTC
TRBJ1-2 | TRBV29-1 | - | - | CSVERTANDYTF | TGCAGCGTTGAAAGGACCGCCAATGACTACACCTTC
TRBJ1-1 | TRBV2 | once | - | CASSERQWDTEAFF | TGTGCCAGCAGTGAACGGCAGTGGGACACTGAAGCTTTCTTT
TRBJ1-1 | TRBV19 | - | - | CATRLPDSAVAFF | TGTGCCACCCGACTTCCGGACAGCGCGGTGGCTTTCTTT
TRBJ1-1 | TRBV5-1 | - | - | CASSPTGRLMNTEAFF | TGCGCCAGCAGCCCGACGGGACGGCTTATGAACACTGAAGCTTTCTTT